A selection of T cell receptor beta chains follows, all from one sample in a study of cytomegalovirus exposure and HLA in healthy donors. Sequencing was performed with immunoSEQ multiplex PCR; in TCRdb, only in-frame clones are kept and a portion is missing. Here the sample spans 150,000 or so clones, 70% to 80% being singletons. The source material was PBMCs. Source of these receptors: a man aged 30-40 years in good health and CMV-seronegative. Each CDR3 is given with its conserved first and last residue. The D gene is left open where the match is weak. Clone size is stated in some rows and not others, as once, few, many or a class when expanded.

J gene,V gene,clone size,D gene,CDR3 protein,CDR3 DNA
TRBJ1-5,TRBV7-9,few,-,CASSLSQHSNQPQHF,TGTGCCAGCAGCTTATCACAGCATAGCAATCAGCCCCAGCATTTT
TRBJ2-2,TRBV15,-,-,CATKGEGGAGELFF,TGTGCCACCAAGGGGGAGGGGGGGGCCGGGGAGCTGTTTTTT
TRBJ2-7,TRBV15,-,TRBD2,CATSSGGLAGYEQYF,TGTGCCACCAGCAGCGGAGGGCTAGCGGGCTACGAGCAGTACTTC
TRBJ1-5,TRBV4-2,-,-,CASSPQGDQPQHF,TGTGCCAGCAGCCCGCAAGGGGATCAGCCCCAGCATTTT
TRBJ1-4,TRBV5-1,-,-,CASSLGAGLTNEKLFF,TGCGCCAGCAGCTTGGGGGCAGGGCTCACTAATGAAAAACTGTTTTTT
TRBJ1-6,TRBV9,-,TRBD1,CASSVTGGKSSPLNF,TGTGCCAGCAGCGTGACAGGGGGTAAAAGTTCACCCCTCAACTTT
TRBJ1-4,TRBV28,few,TRBD1,CASSFQGAGGEKLFF,TGTGCCAGCAGTTTCCAGGGGGCAGGGGGTGAAAAACTGTTTTTT
TRBJ2-1,TRBV5-1,-,TRBD2,CASSLEPAGGPFHEQFF,TGCGCCAGCAGCTTGGAGCCGGCGGGGGGGCCGTTTCATGAGCAGTTCTTC
TRBJ1-2,TRBV6-1,-,TRBD1,CASKGQGSGNYGYTF,TGTGCCAGCAAGGGACAGGGATCGGGAAACTATGGCTACACCTTC
TRBJ1-4,TRBV25-1,-,-,CASSVQGSEKLFF,TGTGCCAGCAGTGTGCAGGGTAGTGAAAAACTGTTTTTT
TRBJ2-7,TRBV2,-,TRBD1,CASTDRSSYEQYF,TGTGCCAGCACGGACAGGAGCTCCTACGAGCAGTACTTC
TRBJ2-1,TRBV19,-,-,CASSIVWAALNEQFF,TGTGCCAGTAGTATAGTTTGGGCAGCCCTCAATGAGCAGTTCTTC
TRBJ2-2,TRBV5-1,-,TRBD1,CASSLGEGATGELFF,TGCGCCAGCAGCTTGGGAGAGGGGGCTACCGGGGAGCTGTTTTTT
TRBJ1-5,TRBV2,-,TRBD1,CASRLGTANNQPQNF,TGTGCCAGTAGGCTAGGGACAGCTAACAATCAGCCCCAGAATTTT
TRBJ1-1,TRBV28,once,-,CASSPTRLEGNTEAFF,TGTGCCAGCAGTCCCACCCGACTGGAGGGGAACACTGAAGCTTTCTTT
TRBJ1-1,TRBV7-7,-,-,CASQPGGEPNTEAFF,TGTGCTAGCCAACCCGGGGGGGAACCGAACACTGAAGCTTTCTTT
TRBJ2-7,TRBV15,-,-,CATSSAGLSDEQYF,TGTGCCACCAGCAGCGCGGGGTTATCGGACGAGCAGTACTTC
TRBJ2-7,TRBV15,few,-,CATSIMRQGEQYF,TGTGCCACCAGCATTATGCGGCAGGGGGAGCAGTACTTC
TRBJ1-6,TRBV28,-,TRBD1,CASRKGGTGPPPLHF,TGTGCCAGCAGGAAGGGGGGGACAGGGCCCCCACCCCTCCACTTT
TRBJ1-5,TRBV28,-,-,CASSLVGPSNQPQHF,TGTGCCAGCAGTTTAGTGGGGCCCAGCAATCAGCCCCAGCATTTT
TRBJ1-1,TRBV6-6,-,-,CASSYFGEDTEAFF,TGTGCCAGCAGTTACTTCGGTGAGGACACTGAAGCTTTCTTT
TRBJ1-2,TRBV7-8,-,-,CASSTEFGGYTF,TGTGCCAGCAGCACAGAGTTTGGAGGCTACACCTTC
TRBJ1-2,TRBV4-3,-,-,CASSPDDSLNYGYTF,TGCGCCAGCAGCCCGGACGACAGCCTCAACTATGGCTACACCTTC
TRBJ1-1,TRBV5-1,-,-,CASSLGAHERNTEAFF,TGCGCCAGCAGCTTGGGAGCTCATGAGAGGAACACTGAAGCTTTCTTT
TRBJ2-6,TRBV9,-,TRBD1,CASSVADGQGATGANVLTF,TGTGCCAGCAGCGTAGCGGATGGACAGGGGGCAACTGGGGCCAACGTCCTGACTTTC
TRBJ2-5,TRBV28,-,TRBD1,CASKGDREETQYF,TGTGCCAGCAAGGGGGACAGGGAAGAGACCCAGTACTTC
TRBJ2-1,TRBV7-9,-,TRBD1,CASSWGQYNEQFF,TGTGCCAGCAGCTGGGGACAGTACAATGAGCAGTTCTTC
TRBJ2-7,TRBV6-5,-,-,CASRATAYEQYF,TGTGCCAGCAGGGCGACAGCCTACGAGCAGTACTTC
TRBJ1-4,TRBV28,-,-,CASSSSLGPLNEKLFF,TGTGCCAGCAGTTCCTCGCTGGGGCCCCTTAATGAAAAACTGTTTTTT
TRBJ1-5,TRBV4-3,-,TRBD1,CASSKDRGNQPQHF,TGCGCCAGCAGCAAGGACAGGGGGAATCAGCCCCAGCATTTT
TRBJ2-7,TRBV6-5,-,TRBD1,CASRRTGPSYEQYF,TGTGCCAGCAGGCGGACAGGGCCTTCCTACGAGCAGTACTTC
TRBJ1-1,TRBV21-1,-,-,CASRSLVNTEAFF,TGTGCCAGCAGGTCCCTAGTGAACACTGAAGCTTTCTTT
TRBJ2-1,TRBV6-6,-,-,CASRDGGSSYNEQFF,TGTGCCAGCAGAGACGGGGGAAGCTCCTACAATGAGCAGTTCTTC
TRBJ2-5,TRBV15,few,-,CATSPAGGGWETQYF,TGTGCCACCAGCCCCGCCGGCGGGGGCTGGGAGACCCAGTACTTC
TRBJ2-5,TRBV6-1,-,TRBD2,CASSEAPGGPLRQETQYF,TGTGCCAGCAGTGAGGCCCCGGGGGGTCCTCTCCGGCAAGAGACCCAGTACTTC
TRBJ2-1,TRBV27,once,-,CASSTPRLRDNEQFF,TGTGCCAGCAGCACGCCACGATTACGGGACAATGAGCAGTTCTTC
TRBJ1-5,TRBV19,-,TRBD1,CASRSTGFVWQPQHF,TGTGCCAGTAGATCGACAGGGTTCGTCTGGCAGCCCCAGCATTTT
TRBJ2-3,TRBV5-4,-,TRBD2,CASSQTSADTQYF,TGTGCCAGCAGCCAGACTAGCGCAGATACGCAGTATTTT
TRBJ2-1,TRBV7-2,-,TRBD1,CASRPGQGIGEQFF,TGTGCCAGCAGACCGGGACAGGGTATTGGTGAGCAGTTCTTC
TRBJ1-1,TRBV6-5,-,-,CASRTREEPEAFF,TGTGCCAGCAGGACCAGGGAGGAGCCTGAAGCTTTCTTT
TRBJ1-1,TRBV4-3,-,-,CASSQAHRANTEAFF,TGCGCCAGCAGCCAAGCTCACAGGGCGAACACTGAAGCTTTCTTT
TRBJ1-6,TRBV5-1,-,-,CASSLGQGNSPLHF,TGCGCCAGCAGCTTGGGGCAGGGAAACTCACCCCTCCACTTT
TRBJ1-4,TRBV4-3,few,TRBD1,CASSQDRTGAGEKLFF,TGCGCCAGCAGCCAAGATCGGACAGGGGCTGGTGAAAAACTGTTTTTT
TRBJ2-5,TRBV6-5,-,TRBD2,CASSYSGLAGKTQYF,TGTGCCAGCAGTTACTCAGGACTAGCGGGGAAGACCCAGTACTTC
TRBJ2-2,TRBV6-6,-,TRBD2,CASSTGTSVPGELFF,TGTGCCAGCAGTACCGGGACTAGCGTTCCCGGGGAGCTGTTTTTT